A selection of T cell receptor beta chains follows, all from one sample in a study of beta chain features in type 1 diabetes. Sequencing was performed with immunoSEQ multiplex PCR; in TCRdb, only in-frame clones are kept and a portion is missing. The table has approximately 360,000 clones, around 12% seen once. The sample taken for sequencing was naive CD4+ T cells from blood. All receptors come from a woman between 18 and 29 years old with type 1 diabetes. The CDR3 runs from the conserved cysteine through the conserved F or W. Fields, in order: D gene, V gene, J gene, clone size, CDR3 DNA, CDR3 protein. A D gene is named only where the DNA matches it firmly. Size is stated for part of the rows, as once, few or many counts, or as a class when the clone is expanded.

NA	TRBV4-3	TRBJ2-1	few	TGCGCCAGCAGCCATTACTACGCTGGTGAGCAGTTCTTC	CASSHYYAGEQFF
NA	TRBV10-3	TRBJ2-7	NA	TGTGCCATCAGTGAGGACCCAACAGGGCCCCGTGGCGAGCAGTACTTC	CAISEDPTGPRGEQYF
TRBD2	TRBV30	TRBJ2-2	NA	TGTGCCTGGACTAGCGGGAGGGCCGACGGGGAGCTGTTTTTT	CAWTSGRADGELFF
TRBD1	TRBV2	TRBJ1-4	few	TGTGCCAGCAGCAGAGACAGGGGTAATGAAAAACTGTTTTTT	CASSRDRGNEKLFF
NA	TRBV15	TRBJ1-5	NA	TGTGCCACCAGCAGAGATAGGCCAGGGGTAAATCAGCCCCAGCATTTT	CATSRDRPGVNQPQHF
TRBD2	TRBV25-1	TRBJ2-1	NA	TGTGCCAGCACGGCGGGAGAATACAATGAGCAGTTCTTC	CASTAGEYNEQFF
TRBD2	TRBV9	TRBJ2-1	NA	TGTGCCAGCAGCGGAACGGGAGTTTCTAGCGGGAGGTACAATGAGCAGTTCTTC	CASSGTGVSSGRYNEQFF
NA	TRBV18	TRBJ2-5	NA	TGTGCCAGCTCCCCTCGCGTCGGCCAGGCGGAGACCCAGTACTTC	CASSPRVGQAETQYF
NA	TRBV28	TRBJ2-4	NA	TGTGCCAGCAGTTGGGCACAACTAGCCAAAAACATTCAGTACTTC	CASSWAQLAKNIQYF
TRBD1	TRBV28	TRBJ2-5	few	TGTGCCAGCAGCCCTCCCAGGGGGCGGGAGACCCAGTACTTC	CASSPPRGRETQYF
TRBD2	TRBV5-1	TRBJ2-5	few	TGCGCCAGCAGCTGGAACCTAGCGGGACAAGAGACCCAGTACTTC	CASSWNLAGQETQYF
TRBD2	TRBV9	TRBJ2-1	NA	TGTGCCAGCAGCGTAGCGTCTAGCGGGAGTTTTTACAATGAGCAGTTCTTC	CASSVASSGSFYNEQFF
NA	TRBV20-1	TRBJ2-7	few	TGCAGTGCTACCCCAACCTACGAGCAGTACTTC	CSATPTYEQYF
TRBD2	TRBV2	TRBJ2-3	few	TGTGCCAGCGCCCCTCTAGCGGGGGTGGGAGATACGCAGTATTTT	CASAPLAGVGDTQYF
NA	TRBV2	TRBJ2-5	NA	TGTGCCAGCAGTGAACGGGGCGGGACTCAGTACTTC	CASSERGGTQYF
NA	TRBV11-2	TRBJ2-5	few	TGTGCCAGCAGCTTAGCCTCGCGGGTCCAAGAGACCCAGTACTTC	CASSLASRVQETQYF
NA	TRBV30	TRBJ2-3	few	TGTGCCTGGAGGCTCGGGCAGGGCGGGGACCTGGTGGATACGCAGTATTTT	CAWRLGQGGDLVDTQYF
NA	TRBV2	TRBJ1-5	once	TGTGCCAGCAGTGAACCTCGACAGTTCAATCAGCCCCAGCATTTT	CASSEPRQFNQPQHF
TRBD1	TRBV7-9	TRBJ2-7	NA	TGTGCCAGCAGCTTTCCACAGGGGGCGGGCGAGCAGTACTTC	CASSFPQGAGEQYF
TRBD2	TRBV30	TRBJ2-7	NA	TGTGCCTGGAGTGGAGGTCTAGCGGGAGCCGGGTCCTACGAGCAGTACTTC	CAWSGGLAGAGSYEQYF
NA	TRBV18	TRBJ2-2	NA	TGTGCCAGCTCACCACCGGGCCTGTGGACCGGGGAGCTGTTTTTT	CASSPPGLWTGELFF
TRBD1	TRBV18	TRBJ1-2	NA	TGTGCCAGCTCACATAGGACAGGGTCAGACTATGGCTACACCTTC	CASSHRTGSDYGYTF
NA	TRBV7-9	TRBJ1-1	few	TGTGCCAGCAGCGCGCAGGGAGGTGAAGCTTTCTTT	CASSAQGGEAFF
NA	TRBV20-1	TRBJ2-5	NA	TGCAGTGCTAGAGAGAGGGAGACCCAGTACTTC	CSARERETQYF
TRBD2	TRBV5-1	TRBJ2-3	few	TGCGCCAGCAGCTCCCCGCGCGGGGGGTTTGATACGCAGTATTTT	CASSSPRGGFDTQYF
TRBD2	TRBV29-1	TRBJ2-1	NA	TGCAGTAGCGGGTCCTACAATGAGCAGTTCTTC	CSSGSYNEQFF